The rows below give T cell receptor beta chains drawn from one sample of a study of T-cell memory formation after mild COVID-19. MiXCR, run by TCRdb on the 5' RACE reads, gives a single entry per CDR3 protein. This repertoire shows approximately 230,000 distinct CDR3 sequences, roughly 17% found once; its top ten account for 3.5%. Sequencing was carried out using PBMCs or a T cell subset sorted from them (not recorded which). These receptors originate from a man younger than 35 who had mild COVID-19 (a few samples of this study predate the infection). Cell type and time point are not known. Both conserved end residues are part of each CDR3. D genes are given only for firm matches. Clone size, where shown, is once, few, many, or a class for clones that have expanded.

v_call	cdr3_length	clone_size	j_call	d_call	cdr3_aa	cdr3_nt
TRBV7-2	16	-	TRBJ1-2	-	CASSLRRLAGNYGYTF	TGTGCCAGCAGCTTAAGACGTCTGGCAGGGAACTATGGCTACACCTTC
TRBV7-2	14	many	TRBJ2-1	-	CASSLAGSINEQFF	TGTGCCAGCAGCTTAGCCGGGTCGATCAATGAGCAGTTCTTC
TRBV12-3/TRBV12-4	12	many	TRBJ1-2	-	CASSLQNYGYTF	TGTGCCAGCAGTTTACAAAACTATGGCTACACCTTC
TRBV24-1	14	-	TRBJ2-3	TRBD2	CATSAGTSGDTQYF	TGTGCCACCAGTGCCGGGACTAGCGGCGATACGCAGTATTTT
TRBV28	14	many	TRBJ1-6	-	CASSLGRANSPLHF	TGTGCCAGCAGTTTGGGCAGGGCAAATTCACCCCTCCACTTT
TRBV5-1	15	-	TRBJ2-3	TRBD2	CASSLTSTDRDTQYF	TGCGCCAGCAGTCTGACTAGCACGGATAGGGATACGCAGTATTTT
TRBV7-7	13	few	TRBJ1-4	-	CASSPSTNEKLFF	TGTGCTAGCAGCCCATCCACTAATGAAAAACTGTTTTTT
TRBV7-2	15	-	TRBJ1-2	-	CASSPALGENYGYTF	TGTGCCAGCAGCCCCGCCCTAGGCGAGAACTATGGCTACACCTTC
TRBV5-1	14	few	TRBJ2-1	-	CASSFQGQNNEQFF	TGCGCCAGCAGCTTCCAGGGACAAAACAATGAGCAGTTCTTC
TRBV5-1	12	many	TRBJ2-1	-	CASRRGAGEQFF	TGCGCCAGCAGGAGGGGGGCCGGGGAGCAGTTCTTC
TRBV5-1	14	-	TRBJ2-3	-	CASSPRTGTDTQYF	TGCGCCAGCAGCCCGAGGACAGGCACAGATACGCAGTATTTT
TRBV29-1	13	many	TRBJ2-4	TRBD1	CSVEGQGKNIQYF	TGCAGCGTTGAAGGACAGGGAAAAAACATTCAGTACTTC
TRBV27	15	-	TRBJ2-3	-	CASSGKGAGTDTQYF	TGTGCCAGCAGTGGCAAGGGAGCTGGCACAGATACGCAGTATTTT
TRBV9	16	-	TRBJ2-3	TRBD2	CASSVDLAGGIDTQYF	TGTGCCAGCAGCGTAGATTTAGCGGGGGGGATAGATACGCAGTATTTT
TRBV28	12	few	TRBJ2-3	-	CASSAFTDTQYF	TGTGCCAGCAGCGCCTTCACAGATACGCAGTATTTT
TRBV14	16	few	TRBJ2-1	TRBD2	CASSRPGRGVYNEQFF	TGTGCCAGCAGCCGCCCCGGTCGGGGGGTCTACAATGAGCAGTTCTTC
TRBV7-3	16	few	TRBJ1-1	-	CASSLTPPGGGTEAFF	TGTGCCAGCAGCTTAACCCCTCCGGGGGGCGGCACTGAAGCTTTCTTT
TRBV7-2	16	few	TRBJ2-3	TRBD2	CASSLGEGTHVDTQYF	TGTGCCAGCAGCTTAGGGGAGGGGACGCACGTAGATACGCAGTATTTT
TRBV7-2	14	few	TRBJ2-1	-	CASTTGWGPNEQFF	TGTGCCAGCACCACGGGCTGGGGGCCTAATGAGCAGTTCTTC
TRBV4-1	14	-	TRBJ2-3	-	CASSQEIPTDTQYF	TGCGCCAGCAGCCAAGAGATTCCGACAGATACGCAGTATTTT
TRBV5-1	15	-	TRBJ2-2	-	CASSPDPRDTGELFF	TGCGCCAGCAGCCCCGACCCCAGGGACACCGGGGAGCTGTTTTTT
TRBV10-3	13	-	TRBJ1-1	-	CAISGWMNTEAFF	TGTGCCATCAGTGGTTGGATGAACACTGAAGCTTTCTTT
TRBV6-1	14	-	TRBJ1-2	TRBD1	CASVSGQGLYGYTF	TGTGCCAGCGTTTCGGGACAGGGACTTTATGGCTACACCTTC
TRBV29-1	11	-	TRBJ1-2	-	CSVGFDYGYTF	TGCAGCGTTGGGTTTGACTATGGCTACACCTTC
TRBV25-1	13	few	TRBJ2-1	-	CASSESNVNEQFF	TGTGCCAGCAGTGAATCTAACGTAAATGAGCAGTTCTTC
TRBV5-1	14	-	TRBJ2-6	-	CASSLVYGANVLTF	TGCGCCAGCAGCTTGGTATACGGGGCCAACGTCCTGACTTTC
TRBV7-9	13	few	TRBJ2-3	-	CASSGSVSDTQYF	TGTGCCAGCAGCGGATCGGTTTCAGATACGCAGTATTTT
TRBV4-3	16	few	TRBJ2-1	TRBD1	CASSLRIYRGDNEQFF	TGCGCCAGCAGCCTCCGCATATACAGGGGGGACAATGAGCAGTTCTTC
TRBV19	14	-	TRBJ2-7	TRBD2	CASSTLAGPYEQYF	TGTGCCAGTAGTACCCTAGCGGGGCCCTACGAGCAGTACTTC
TRBV6-1	16	-	TRBJ1-5	TRBD1	CASRNGQGLVYQPQHF	TGTGCCAGCAGAAACGGACAGGGACTAGTTTATCAGCCCCAGCATTTT
TRBV20-1	14	few	TRBJ2-7	-	CSAQRGTTPYEQYF	TGCAGTGCTCAAAGGGGGACTACCCCCTACGAGCAGTACTTC
TRBV6-6	14	few	TRBJ1-2	TRBD1	CASSPQQGTYGYTF	TGTGCCAGCAGTCCTCAACAGGGGACGTATGGCTACACCTTC
TRBV4-3	16	-	TRBJ2-1	TRBD2	CASSQDSLAGGNEQFF	TGCGCCAGCAGCCAAGATAGTCTAGCGGGGGGGAATGAGCAGTTCTTC
TRBV18	15	-	TRBJ1-6	TRBD1	CASSVGTGAYSPLHF	TGTGCCAGCTCAGTTGGGACAGGCGCTTATTCACCCCTCCACTTT
TRBV5-1	13	-	TRBJ2-5	-	CASSGGSLETQYF	TGCGCCAGCAGCGGAGGATCTCTAGAGACCCAGTACTTC
TRBV10-3	13	-	TRBJ2-5	-	CAISEGEAETQYF	TGTGCCATCAGTGAGGGGGAGGCAGAGACCCAGTACTTC
TRBV29-1	14	few	TRBJ1-1	-	CSVHTPGAGTEAFF	TGCAGCGTCCATACACCGGGCGCGGGCACTGAAGCTTTCTTT
TRBV6-2/TRBV6-3	15	few	TRBJ1-2	-	CASESPGGANYGYTF	TGTGCCAGCGAGAGCCCCGGGGGAGCTAACTATGGCTACACCTTC
TRBV7-8	14	-	TRBJ2-5	-	CASSFSVGQETQYF	TGTGCCAGCAGCTTCAGCGTGGGTCAAGAGACCCAGTACTTC
TRBV7-9	15	-	TRBJ1-6	-	CASSLGLGVNSPLHF	TGTGCCAGCAGCTTAGGGTTGGGAGTTAATTCACCCCTCCACTTT
TRBV5-1	15	-	TRBJ2-1	-	CASNREGAQYNEQFF	TGCGCCAGCAACAGGGAGGGGGCTCAATACAATGAGCAGTTCTTC
TRBV15	16	-	TRBJ2-4	TRBD1	CATSRGNRGYGDIQYF	TGTGCCACCAGCAGAGGGAACAGGGGTTACGGAGACATTCAGTACTTC
TRBV4-3	14	few	TRBJ2-3	-	CASSQEWGADTQYF	TGCGCCAGCAGCCAAGAATGGGGGGCAGATACGCAGTATTTT
TRBV20-1	15	few	TRBJ2-3	-	CSARVAISSTDTQYF	TGCAGTGCTAGAGTCGCCATTTCTAGCACAGATACGCAGTATTTT
TRBV19	14	-	TRBJ2-4	TRBD2	CASRLAGAINIQYF	TGTGCCAGTAGACTAGCGGGGGCCATAAACATTCAGTACTTC
TRBV7-2	13	many	TRBJ2-5	TRBD1	CASSRQGRETQYF	TGTGCCAGCAGCCGACAGGGCCGGGAGACCCAGTACTTC
TRBV5-4	16	few	TRBJ1-3	-	CASSLAGGTSGNTIYF	TGTGCCAGCAGCTTGGCCGGCGGGACCTCTGGAAACACCATATATTTT
TRBV7-2	13	few	TRBJ2-7	-	CASSLVESYEQYF	TGTGCCAGCAGCTTAGTAGAATCCTACGAGCAGTACTTC
TRBV6-5	14	-	TRBJ2-3	-	CASSSVWGTDTQYF	TGTGCCAGCAGCTCCGTTTGGGGGACAGATACGCAGTATTTT
TRBV7-2	16	-	TRBJ1-5	-	CASSLGRDYSNQPQHF	TGTGCCAGCAGCTTAGGTAGGGACTATAGCAATCAGCCCCAGCATTTT
TRBV28	13	-	TRBJ2-5	TRBD1	CASGQGVVLAQYF	TGTGCCAGCGGGCAGGGGGTAGTGTTGGCCCAGTACTTC
TRBV6-2/TRBV6-3	13	few	TRBJ2-1	TRBD2	CASSSRGAGEQFF	TGTGCCAGCAGTTCGCGGGGGGCGGGGGAGCAGTTCTTC
TRBV11-2	14	-	TRBJ2-2	-	CASSTTPGGGELFF	TGTGCCAGCAGCACCACCCCCGGGGGCGGGGAGCTGTTTTTT
TRBV15	14	few	TRBJ1-2	-	CATSRDLSYGGYTF	TGTGCCACCAGCAGAGATCTCAGCTACGGTGGCTACACCTTC